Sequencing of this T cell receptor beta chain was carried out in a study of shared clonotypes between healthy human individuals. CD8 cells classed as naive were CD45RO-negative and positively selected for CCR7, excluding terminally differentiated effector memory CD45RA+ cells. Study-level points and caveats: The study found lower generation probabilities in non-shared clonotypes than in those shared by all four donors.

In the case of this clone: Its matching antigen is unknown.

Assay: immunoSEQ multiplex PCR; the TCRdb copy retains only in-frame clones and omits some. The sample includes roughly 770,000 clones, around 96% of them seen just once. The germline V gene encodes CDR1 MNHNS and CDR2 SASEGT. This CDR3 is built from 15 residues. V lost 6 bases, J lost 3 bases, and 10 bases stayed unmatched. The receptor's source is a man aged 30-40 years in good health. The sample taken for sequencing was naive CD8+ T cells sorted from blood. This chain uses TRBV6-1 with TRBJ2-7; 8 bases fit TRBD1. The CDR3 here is CASSESVTGDYEQYF. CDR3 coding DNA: TGTGCCAGCAGCGAATCCGTGACAGGGGACTACGAGCAGTACTTC.